One sample yielded the 9 T cell receptor beta chains listed below, sequenced in a study of T-cell reconstitution after alpha-beta-depleted transplantation in children (dated by TCRdb to 2015 to 2016). Receptor amplification or capture employed PCR. The instrument was an Illumina HiSeq 2500. TCR libraries were prepared with molecular barcoding, using unique molecular identifiers to normalize TCRbeta repertoire quantification. TCRdb trimmed the raw reads at Q25, called clones with MiXCR and kept productive beta chains. Each entry is one CDR3 protein sequence, shown with its most common DNA and genes. The sample table contains 250,000 or so distinct CDR3 sequences; only one count was recorded for around 8% of them. The ten largest clones represent approximately 6.3% of the sample. The meaning of the sample's treatment or condition label: allogeneic hematopoietic cell transplantation with graft depleted of TCRalphabeta T cells and CD19 B cells.

The sequenced sample was PBMCs, mostly from graft donor cells, obtained 180 days after TCRalphabeta/CD19-depleted stem cell transplant. The receptors derive from a male patient younger than 18 who had a stem cell transplant for acute lymphoblastic leukemia, so the T cells may come from the graft donor.

This clonotype was seen ten or more times. The genes are TRBV19 and TRBJ2-1; D tentatively reads TRBD1 or TRBD2 (5 bases each). Trimming pared 6 bases from V and 7 bases from J, leaving 16 bases between. The CDR3 is 14 amino acids. In germline, CDR1 is LNHDA, CDR2 SQIVND (reference sequence). The CDR3 loop reads CASSGAPDVNEQFF. Written as DNA, the CDR3 is TGTGCCAGTAGCGGGGCCCCAGACGTGAATGAGCAGTTCTTC.

This clonotype was recorded a few times. V is TRBV7-2 and J is TRBJ2-5, with TRBD2 as a possible D gene (5 bases). This CDR3 has 14 residues. Germline-derived CDR1 and CDR2 are SGHTA and FQGNSA. V lost 2 bases and J lost 5, with 12 bases in between. DNA of the CDR3: TGTGCCAGCAGCTTAACTAGAGATGTGGAGACCCAGTACTTC. As protein: CASSLTRDVETQYF.

This clonotype came up many times. The rearrangement joins TRBV28 to TRBJ2-1; D remains ambiguous. This CDR3 comprises 14 residues. V lost 3 bases, J lost 8 bases, and 14 bases lay in between. Per the germline V gene, CDR1 is MDHEN and CDR2 is SYDVKM. CDR3 loop: CASSLTTLSDEQFF. Written as DNA, the CDR3 is TGTGCCAGCAGTTTGACAACCCTTTCGGATGAGCAGTTCTTC.

This clonotype has at least ten counts. The CDR3 loop is CASSQGGGPIHNEQFF. The CDR3 DNA sequence: TGTGCCAGCAGCCAAGGAGGAGGGCCAATCCACAATGAGCAGTTCTTC. The rearrangement uses TRBV4-2 and TRBJ2-1; the D gene is possibly TRBD2 (6 bases). Germline assignment: CDR1 LGHNA and CDR2 YNFKEQ. Trimming took 1 base from V and 5 from J, leaving 15 bases between them. The CDR3 sequence is 16 residues long.

This clonotype was seen at least ten times. This chain uses TRBV4-3 with TRBJ2-7, with a tentative D call TRBD2 (5 bases). V was shortened by 0 bases and J by 6 bases, with 15 bases between the two germline ends. Per the germline V gene, CDR1 is LGHNA and CDR2 is YSLEER. The CDR3 spans 15 residues. This CDR3 reads CASSQEYQAGREQYF. CDR3 nucleotides: TGCGCCAGCAGCCAAGAGTACCAGGCGGGTCGCGAGCAGTACTTC.

This clonotype was detected ten times or more. This chain connects TRBV4-1 to TRBJ2-6, with no clear D. CDR1 MGHRA and CDR2 YSYEKL come from the germline V gene. The V gene lost 3 bases and the J gene lost 6 bases, with 15 bases spanning the gap. This CDR3 has 16 amino acids. The CDR3 loop is CASSQVTRPEANVLTF. CDR3 DNA: TGCGCCAGCAGCCAGGTCACAAGACCGGAGGCCAACGTCCTGACTTTC.

This clonotype was seen a handful of times. This chain uses TRBV19 with TRBJ2-5; D uncertain. CDR1 is LNHDA and CDR2 is SQIVND in the germline V gene (reference sequence). V lost 3 bases to trimming and J lost 2 bases, with 13 bases between them. The CDR3 is 15 residues long. The CDR3 nucleotides are TGTGCCAGTAGTATGAAACGGTTATCTCAAGAGACCCAGTACTTC. Translated: CASSMKRLSQETQYF.

The sample holds many counts of this clonotype. The chain recombines TRBV20-1 with TRBJ1-2; D is possibly TRBD1 (6 bases). Trimming left V 0 bases short and J 3 bases short, with 20 bases between. Looked up from germline, CDR1 is DFQATT and CDR2 is SNEGSKA (reference sequence). The CDR3 consists of 17 residues. CDR3 bases: TGCAGTGCTAGAGAGGACAGATCGTCCTCGTGGGACTATGGCTACACCTTC. Its protein is CSAREDRSSSWDYGYTF.

Ten or more counts support this clonotype. The chain employs TRBV6-1 and TRBJ1-1; 7 nucleotides match TRBD1. The CDR3 consists of 17 residues. Germline V gives CDR1 MNHNS, CDR2 SASEGT. The trim removed 7 bases at V and 0 bases at J, leaving 14 bases unmatched. The CDR3 DNA follows: TGTGCCAGCACCTCTACGCAGGGTAGGGGGCTGAACACTGAAGCTTTCTTT. This sequence encodes CASTSTQGRGLNTEAFF.